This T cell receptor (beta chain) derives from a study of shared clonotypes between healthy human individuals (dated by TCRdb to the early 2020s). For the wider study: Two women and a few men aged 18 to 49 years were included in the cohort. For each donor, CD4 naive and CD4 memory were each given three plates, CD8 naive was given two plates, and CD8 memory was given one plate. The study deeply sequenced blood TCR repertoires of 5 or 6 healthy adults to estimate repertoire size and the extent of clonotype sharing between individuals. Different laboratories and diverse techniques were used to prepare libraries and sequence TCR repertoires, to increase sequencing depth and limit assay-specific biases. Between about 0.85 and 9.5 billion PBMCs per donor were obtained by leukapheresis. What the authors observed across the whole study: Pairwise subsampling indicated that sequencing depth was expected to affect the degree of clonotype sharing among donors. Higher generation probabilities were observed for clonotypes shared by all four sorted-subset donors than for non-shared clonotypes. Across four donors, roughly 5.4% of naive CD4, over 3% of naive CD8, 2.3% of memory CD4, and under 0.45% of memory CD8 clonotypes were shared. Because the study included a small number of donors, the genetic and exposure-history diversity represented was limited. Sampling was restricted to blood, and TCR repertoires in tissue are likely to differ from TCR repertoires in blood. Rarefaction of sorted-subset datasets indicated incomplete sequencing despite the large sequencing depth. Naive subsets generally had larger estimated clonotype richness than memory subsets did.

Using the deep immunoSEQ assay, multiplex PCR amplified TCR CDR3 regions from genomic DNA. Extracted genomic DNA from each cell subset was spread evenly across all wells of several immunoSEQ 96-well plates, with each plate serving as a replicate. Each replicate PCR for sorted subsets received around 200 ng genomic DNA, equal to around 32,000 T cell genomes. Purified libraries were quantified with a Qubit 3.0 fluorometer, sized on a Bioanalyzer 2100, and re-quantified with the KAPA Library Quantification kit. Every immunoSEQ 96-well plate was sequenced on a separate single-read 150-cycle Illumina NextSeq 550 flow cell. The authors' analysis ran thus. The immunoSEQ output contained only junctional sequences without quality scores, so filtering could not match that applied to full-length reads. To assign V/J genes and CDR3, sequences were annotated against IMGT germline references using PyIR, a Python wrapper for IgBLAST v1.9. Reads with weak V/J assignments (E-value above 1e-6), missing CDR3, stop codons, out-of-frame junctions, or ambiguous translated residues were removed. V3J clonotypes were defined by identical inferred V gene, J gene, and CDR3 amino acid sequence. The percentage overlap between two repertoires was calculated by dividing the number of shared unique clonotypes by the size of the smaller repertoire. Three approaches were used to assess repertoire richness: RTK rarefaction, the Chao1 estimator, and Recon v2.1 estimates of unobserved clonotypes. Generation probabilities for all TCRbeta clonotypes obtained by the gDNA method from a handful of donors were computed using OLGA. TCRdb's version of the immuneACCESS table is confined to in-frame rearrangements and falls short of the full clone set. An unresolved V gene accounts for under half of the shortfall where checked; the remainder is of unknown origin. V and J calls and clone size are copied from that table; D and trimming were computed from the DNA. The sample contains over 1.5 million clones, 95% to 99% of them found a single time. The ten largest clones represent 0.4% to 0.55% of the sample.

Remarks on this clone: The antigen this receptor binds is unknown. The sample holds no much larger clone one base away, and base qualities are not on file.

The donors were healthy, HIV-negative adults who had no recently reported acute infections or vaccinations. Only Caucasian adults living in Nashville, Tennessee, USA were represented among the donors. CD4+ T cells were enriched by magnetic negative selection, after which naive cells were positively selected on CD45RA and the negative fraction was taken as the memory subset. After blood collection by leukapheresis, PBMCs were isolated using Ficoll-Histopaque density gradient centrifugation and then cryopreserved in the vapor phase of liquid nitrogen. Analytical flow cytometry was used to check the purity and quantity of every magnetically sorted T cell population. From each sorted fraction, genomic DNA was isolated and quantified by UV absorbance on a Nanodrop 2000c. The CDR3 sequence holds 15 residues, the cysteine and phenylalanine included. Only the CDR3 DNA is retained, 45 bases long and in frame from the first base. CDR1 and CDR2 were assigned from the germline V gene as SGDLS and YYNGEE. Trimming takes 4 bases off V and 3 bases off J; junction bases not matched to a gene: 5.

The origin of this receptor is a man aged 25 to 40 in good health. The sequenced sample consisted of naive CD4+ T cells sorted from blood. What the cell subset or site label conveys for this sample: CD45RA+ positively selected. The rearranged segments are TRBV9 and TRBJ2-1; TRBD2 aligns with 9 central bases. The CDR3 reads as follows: CASSPLAGLYNEQFF. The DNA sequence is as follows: TGTGCCAGCAGCCCACTAGCGGGCCTCTACAATGAGCAGTTCTTC.